This T cell receptor (beta chain) was sequenced during a study of T cell repertoires in cytomegalovirus infection. Study-wide context: Newly reported HLA-C-restricted and thoroughly characterized HLA-B-restricted CMV epitopes were employed. The study, taken as a whole, reports: Accumulated public TCR beta family frequency recognized individuals carrying CMV together with the relevant HLA.

This clonotype was seen ten or more times. Its antigen is as yet unknown. This CDR3 contains 15 residues. The germline gives CDR1 MGHRA, CDR2 YSYEKL. Trimming left V 6 bases short and J 5 bases short, with 20 bases between. TCRdb called the reads again in MiXCR, with one record for every CDR3 protein. The profile shows roughly 100,000 distinct CDR3 sequences, 42% of them singletons. The input for sequencing was CD8+ T cells from cultured PBMCs, taken from culture after CMV antigen stimulation. The receptor was isolated from a human donor in good health (CMV status not recorded). Some clones in this sample may be carry-over from other donors' samples. V gene TRBV4-1 combines with J gene TRBJ2-7; D is uncertain. The CDR3, as DNA: TGCGCCAGCAGTCGGTCTGTGGGTCTTGGAGACGAGCAGTACTTC. It translates to CASSRSVGLGDEQYF.